This T cell receptor beta chain was obtained from a study of shared clonotypes between healthy human individuals. General study points: Compared with memory subsets, naive subsets generally had larger estimated richness.

About this clone: Its antigen is currently unknown.

Naive CD8 populations comprised CD45RO-negative cells positively selected for CCR7, excluding terminally differentiated effector memory CD45RA+ cells. Profiling relied on immunoSEQ multiplex PCR, and the TCRdb table lists in-frame clones only, not all of them. There are around 1.9 million clones in the sample; about 92% occur only once, and around 1.7% lies in the top ten. The CDR3 is made up of 13 amino acids. CDR1 and CDR2 from the germline V gene are MNHEY and SMNVEV (reference sequence). The germline V and J ends were trimmed by 4 bases and 4 bases, with 11 bases remaining between them. The chain couples TRBV27 to TRBJ2-7, with D perhaps given as TRBD1 or TRBD2 (5 bases each). The clonotype comes from a man aged 18-30 years in good health. Some clones in this sample may be carry-over from other donors' samples. The sample was naive CD8+ T cells from PBMCs. The CDR3 is CASSWDRWYEQYF. CDR3 sequence (DNA): TGTGCCAGCAGTTGGGACCGCTGGTACGAGCAGTACTTC.